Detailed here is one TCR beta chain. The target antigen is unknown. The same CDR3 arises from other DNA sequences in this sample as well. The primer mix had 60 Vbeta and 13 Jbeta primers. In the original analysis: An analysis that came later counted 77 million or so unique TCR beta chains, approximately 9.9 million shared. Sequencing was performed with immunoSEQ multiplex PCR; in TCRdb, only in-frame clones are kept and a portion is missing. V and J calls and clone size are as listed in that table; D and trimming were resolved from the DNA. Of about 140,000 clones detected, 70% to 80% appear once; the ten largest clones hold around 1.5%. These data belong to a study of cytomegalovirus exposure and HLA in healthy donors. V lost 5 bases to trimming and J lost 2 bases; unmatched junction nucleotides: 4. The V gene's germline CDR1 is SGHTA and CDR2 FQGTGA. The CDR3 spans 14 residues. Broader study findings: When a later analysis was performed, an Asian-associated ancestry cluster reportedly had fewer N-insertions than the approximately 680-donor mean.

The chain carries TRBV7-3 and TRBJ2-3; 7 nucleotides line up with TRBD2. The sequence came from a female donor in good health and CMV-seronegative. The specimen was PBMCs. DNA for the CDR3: TGTGCCAGCAGCCCTGGACTAGTCACAGATACGCAGTATTTT. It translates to CASSPGLVTDTQYF.